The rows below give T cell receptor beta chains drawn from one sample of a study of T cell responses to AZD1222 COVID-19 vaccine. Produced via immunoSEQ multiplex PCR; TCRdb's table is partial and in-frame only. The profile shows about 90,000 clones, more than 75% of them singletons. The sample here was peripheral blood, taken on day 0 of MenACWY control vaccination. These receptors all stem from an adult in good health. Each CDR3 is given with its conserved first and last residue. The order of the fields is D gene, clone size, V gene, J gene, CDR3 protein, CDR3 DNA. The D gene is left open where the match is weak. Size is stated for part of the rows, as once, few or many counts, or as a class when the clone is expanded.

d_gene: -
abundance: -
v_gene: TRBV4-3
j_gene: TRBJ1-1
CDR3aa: CASSQDEGGTEAFF
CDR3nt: TGCGCCAGCAGCCAAGATGAAGGGGGTACTGAAGCTTTCTTT

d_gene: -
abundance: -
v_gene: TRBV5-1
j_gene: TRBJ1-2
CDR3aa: CASSLESVASYYGYTF
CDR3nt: TGCGCCAGCAGCTTAGAGTCAGTCGCGTCTTACTATGGCTACACCTTC

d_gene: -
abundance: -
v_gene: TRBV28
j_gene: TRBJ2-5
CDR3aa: CASGGVRETQYF
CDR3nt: TGTGCCAGTGGCGGGGTCCGGGAGACCCAGTACTTC

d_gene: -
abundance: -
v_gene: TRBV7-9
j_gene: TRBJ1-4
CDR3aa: CASSSRQEKLFF
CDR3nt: TGTGCCAGCAGCTCCCGCCAGGAAAAACTGTTTTTT

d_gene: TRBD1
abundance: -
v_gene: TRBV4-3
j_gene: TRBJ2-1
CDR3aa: CASSLDRGPYNEQFF
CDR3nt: TGCGCCAGCAGCCTAGACAGGGGGCCATACAATGAGCAGTTCTTC

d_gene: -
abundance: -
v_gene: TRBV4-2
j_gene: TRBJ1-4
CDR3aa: CASSQERMNEKLFF
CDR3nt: TGTGCCAGCAGCCAAGAGAGAATGAATGAAAAACTGTTTTTT

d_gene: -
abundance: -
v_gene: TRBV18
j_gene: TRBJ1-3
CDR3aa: CASSPLGGPGNTIYF
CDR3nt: TGTGCCAGCTCACCCCTCGGCGGGCCTGGAAACACCATATATTTT

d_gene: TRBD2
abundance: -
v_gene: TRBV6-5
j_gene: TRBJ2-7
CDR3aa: CASSYSGTTSYEQYF
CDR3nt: TGTGCCAGCAGTTACTCAGGGACTACCTCCTACGAGCAGTACTTC

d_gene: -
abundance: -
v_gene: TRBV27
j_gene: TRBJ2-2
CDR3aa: CASSLGDTTGELFF
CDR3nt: TGTGCCAGCAGCCTCGGGGACACAACCGGGGAGCTGTTTTTT

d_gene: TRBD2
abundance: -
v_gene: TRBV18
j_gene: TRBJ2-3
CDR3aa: CASSPPRRLAESSTDTQYF
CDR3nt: TGTGCCAGCTCACCACCTCGCAGGCTAGCGGAATCTAGCACAGATACGCAGTATTTT

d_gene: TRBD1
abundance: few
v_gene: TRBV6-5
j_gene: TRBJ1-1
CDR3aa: CASSLTGKNTEAFF
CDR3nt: TGTGCCAGCAGTTTGACAGGGAAGAACACTGAAGCTTTCTTT

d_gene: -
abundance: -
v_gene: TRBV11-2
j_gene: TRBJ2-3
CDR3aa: CASSSDRGNTDTQYF
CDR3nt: TGTGCCAGCAGCTCCGATCGGGGGAACACAGATACGCAGTATTTT

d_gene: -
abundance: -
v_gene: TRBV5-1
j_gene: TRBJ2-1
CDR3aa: CASSLPLATGVGEQFF
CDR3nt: TGCGCCAGCAGCCTACCTTTAGCGACGGGGGTGGGTGAGCAGTTCTTC

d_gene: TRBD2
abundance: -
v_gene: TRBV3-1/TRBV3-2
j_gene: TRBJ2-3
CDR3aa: CASSQHASGGTDTQYF
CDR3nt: TGTGCCAGCAGCCAACACGCAAGCGGGGGCACAGATACGCAGTATTTT

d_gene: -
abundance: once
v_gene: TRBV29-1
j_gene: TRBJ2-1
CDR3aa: CSVARTANNEQFF
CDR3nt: TGCAGCGTTGCGAGGACTGCTAACAATGAGCAGTTCTTC

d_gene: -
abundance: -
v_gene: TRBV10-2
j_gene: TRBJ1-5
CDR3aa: CASSPGQLLSQPQHF
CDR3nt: TGCGCCAGCAGTCCCGGACAGCTCCTATCGCAGCCCCAGCATTTT

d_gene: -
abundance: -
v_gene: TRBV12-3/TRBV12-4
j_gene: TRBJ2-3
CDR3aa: CASSSTEDGTQYF
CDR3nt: TGTGCCAGCAGTTCCACAGAAGATGGTACGCAGTATTTT

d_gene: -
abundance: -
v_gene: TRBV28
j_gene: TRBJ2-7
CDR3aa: CASSLLPPLGEQYF
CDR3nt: TGTGCCAGCAGTTTACTGCCTCCCTTGGGGGAGCAGTACTTC

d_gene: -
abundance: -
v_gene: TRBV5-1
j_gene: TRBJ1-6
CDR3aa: CASSLEGQHNSPLHF
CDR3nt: TGCGCCAGCAGCTTGGAAGGACAACATAATTCACCCCTCCACTTT

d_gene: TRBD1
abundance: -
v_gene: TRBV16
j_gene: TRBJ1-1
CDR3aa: CASSHRDSLEKAFF
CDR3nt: TGTGCCAGCAGCCACCGGGACAGTCTAGAAAAAGCTTTCTTT

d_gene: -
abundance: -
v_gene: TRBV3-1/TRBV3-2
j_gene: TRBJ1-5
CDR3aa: CASSPSTVSNQPQHF
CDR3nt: TGTGCCAGCAGCCCTAGTACGGTTAGCAATCAGCCCCAGCATTTT

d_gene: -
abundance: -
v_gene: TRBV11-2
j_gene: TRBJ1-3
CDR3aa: CASSYGGTTGNTIYF
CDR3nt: TGTGCCAGCAGCTACGGGGGGACAACTGGAAACACCATATATTTT

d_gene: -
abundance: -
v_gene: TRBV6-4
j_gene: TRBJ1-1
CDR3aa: CASSREAENTEAFF
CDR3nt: TGTGCCAGCAGCCGGGAGGCGGAGAACACTGAAGCTTTCTTT

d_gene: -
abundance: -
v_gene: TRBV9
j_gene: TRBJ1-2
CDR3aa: CASSPFDLYGYTF
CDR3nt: TGTGCCAGCAGCCCCTTCGACCTTTACGGCTACACCTTC

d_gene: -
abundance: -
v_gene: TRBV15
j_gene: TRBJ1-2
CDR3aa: CATSTGRGRGGYTF
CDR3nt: TGTGCCACCAGCACTGGACGGGGAAGAGGTGGCTACACCTTC

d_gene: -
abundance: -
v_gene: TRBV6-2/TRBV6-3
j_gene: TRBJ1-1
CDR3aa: CASSYPTVLNTEAFF
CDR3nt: TGTGCCAGCAGTTACCCGACGGTGTTGAACACTGAAGCTTTCTTT

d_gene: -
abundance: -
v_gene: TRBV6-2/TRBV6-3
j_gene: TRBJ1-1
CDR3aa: CASSYALANTEAFF
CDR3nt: TGTGCCAGCAGTTACGCGTTGGCGAACACTGAAGCTTTCTTT

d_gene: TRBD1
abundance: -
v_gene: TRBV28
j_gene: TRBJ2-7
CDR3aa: CASSLGTGGSYEQYF
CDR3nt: TGTGCCAGCAGTTTAGGGACAGGGGGTTCCTACGAGCAGTACTTC

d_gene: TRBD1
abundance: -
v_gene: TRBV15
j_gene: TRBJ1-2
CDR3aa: CATSRDRVEGYTF
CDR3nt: TGTGCCACCAGCAGGGACAGGGTTGAAGGCTACACCTTC

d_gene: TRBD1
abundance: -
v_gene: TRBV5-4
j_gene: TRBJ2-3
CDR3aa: CASSTEQGTTDTQYF
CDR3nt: TGTGCCAGCAGCACCGAACAGGGGACCACAGATACGCAGTATTTT

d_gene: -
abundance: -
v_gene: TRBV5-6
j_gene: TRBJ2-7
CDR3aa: CASSYPEKENYYEQYF
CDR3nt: TGTGCCAGCAGCTACCCGGAGAAAGAAAACTACTACGAGCAGTACTTC

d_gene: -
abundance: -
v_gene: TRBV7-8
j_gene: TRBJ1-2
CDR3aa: CASSLLSGGGYTF
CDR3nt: TGTGCCAGCAGCTTATTGTCTGGGGGTGGCTACACCTTC

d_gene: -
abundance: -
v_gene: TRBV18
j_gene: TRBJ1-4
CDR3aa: CASGGELVGKLFF
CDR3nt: TGTGCCAGCGGAGGGGAACTTGTCGGAAAACTGTTTTTT

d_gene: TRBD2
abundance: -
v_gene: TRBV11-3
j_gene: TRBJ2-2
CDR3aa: CASSSPSGTTGELFF
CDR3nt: TGTGCCAGCAGCTCTCCTAGCGGGACCACCGGGGAGCTGTTTTTT

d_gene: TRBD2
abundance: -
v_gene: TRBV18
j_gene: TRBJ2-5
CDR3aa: CASSPLAGGWQETQYF
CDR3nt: TGTGCCAGCTCACCCCTGGCGGGAGGATGGCAAGAGACCCAGTACTTC

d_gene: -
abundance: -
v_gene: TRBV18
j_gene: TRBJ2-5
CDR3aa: CASSPLRGFQETQYF
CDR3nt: TGTGCCAGCTCACCCCTCCGTGGGTTTCAAGAGACCCAGTACTTC

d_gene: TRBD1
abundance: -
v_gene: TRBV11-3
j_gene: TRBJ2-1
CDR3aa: CASSPGQGSEQFF
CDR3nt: TGTGCCAGCAGCCCGGGACAGGGGTCTGAGCAGTTCTTC

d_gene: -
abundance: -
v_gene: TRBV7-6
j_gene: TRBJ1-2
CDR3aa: CASSQGRLYGYTF
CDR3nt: TGTGCCAGCAGCCAGGGACGGCTCTATGGCTACACCTTC

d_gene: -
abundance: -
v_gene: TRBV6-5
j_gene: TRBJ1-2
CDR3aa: CASSYTGGNYGYTF
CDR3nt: TGTGCCAGCAGTTACACGGGCGGAAACTATGGCTACACCTTC

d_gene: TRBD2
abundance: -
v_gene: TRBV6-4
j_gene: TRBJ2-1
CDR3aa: CASSEGGSSYNEQFF
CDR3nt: TGTGCCAGCAGTGAGGGCGGGAGCTCCTACAATGAGCAGTTCTTC

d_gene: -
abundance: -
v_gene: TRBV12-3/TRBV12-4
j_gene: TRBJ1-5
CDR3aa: CASSTQGQPQHF
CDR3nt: TGTGCCAGCAGTACCCAGGGTCAGCCCCAGCATTTT

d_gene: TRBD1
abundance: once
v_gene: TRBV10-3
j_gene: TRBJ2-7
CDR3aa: CAIRPDRANEQYF
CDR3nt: TGTGCCATCAGGCCTGACAGGGCAAACGAGCAGTACTTC

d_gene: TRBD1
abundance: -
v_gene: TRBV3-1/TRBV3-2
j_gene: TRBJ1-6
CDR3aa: CASSQVRQGTPPLHF
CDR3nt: TGTGCCAGCAGCCAAGTCCGACAGGGGACACCACCCCTCCACTTT

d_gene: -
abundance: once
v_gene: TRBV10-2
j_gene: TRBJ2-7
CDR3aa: CATMGSSYEQYF
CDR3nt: TGCGCCACTATGGGCAGCTCCTACGAGCAGTACTTC

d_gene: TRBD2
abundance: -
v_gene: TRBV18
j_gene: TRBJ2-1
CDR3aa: CASSPLVLGLAGDNEQFF
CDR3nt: TGTGCCAGCTCACCACTTGTTCTCGGACTAGCGGGAGACAATGAGCAGTTCTTC

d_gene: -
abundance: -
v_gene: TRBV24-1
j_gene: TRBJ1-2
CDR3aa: CATPTGKLNYGYTF
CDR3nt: TGTGCCACCCCCACGGGCAAATTAAACTATGGCTACACCTTC

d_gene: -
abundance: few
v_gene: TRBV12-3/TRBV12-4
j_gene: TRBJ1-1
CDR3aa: CASSLIANTEAFF
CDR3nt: TGTGCCAGCAGTTTAATAGCCAACACTGAAGCTTTCTTT

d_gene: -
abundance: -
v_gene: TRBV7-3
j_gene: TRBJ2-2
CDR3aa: CASSLNSGGQGELFF
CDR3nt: TGTGCCAGCAGCTTAAATTCGGGTGGGCAGGGGGAGCTGTTTTTT

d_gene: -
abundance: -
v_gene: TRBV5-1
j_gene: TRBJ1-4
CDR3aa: CASSLGQLNEKLFF
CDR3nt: TGCGCCAGCAGCTTGGGACAGCTTAATGAAAAACTGTTTTTT

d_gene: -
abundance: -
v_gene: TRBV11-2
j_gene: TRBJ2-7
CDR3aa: CASSLASVGLAFEQYF
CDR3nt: TGTGCCAGCAGCTTAGCAAGCGTGGGGCTAGCTTTCGAGCAGTACTTC

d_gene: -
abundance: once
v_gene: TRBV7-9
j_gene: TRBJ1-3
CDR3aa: CASMFGAANTIYF
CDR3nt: TGTGCCAGCATGTTTGGGGCTGCAAACACCATATATTTT

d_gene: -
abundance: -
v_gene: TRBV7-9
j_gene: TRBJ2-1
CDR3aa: CASSAIGSSRADEQFF
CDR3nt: TGTGCCAGCAGCGCCATCGGGTCCTCTAGGGCGGATGAGCAGTTCTTC

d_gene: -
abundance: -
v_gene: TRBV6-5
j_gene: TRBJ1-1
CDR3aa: CASSQTLNTEAFF
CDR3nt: TGTGCCAGCAGCCAGACACTGAACACTGAAGCTTTCTTT

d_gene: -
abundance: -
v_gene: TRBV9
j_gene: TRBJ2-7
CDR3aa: CASSVAEGGEQYF
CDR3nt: TGTGCCAGCAGCGTAGCTGAAGGGGGCGAGCAGTACTTC

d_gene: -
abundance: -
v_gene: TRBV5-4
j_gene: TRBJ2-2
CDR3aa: CASSRGRENTGELFF
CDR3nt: TGTGCCAGCAGCCGGGGGCGGGAGAACACCGGGGAGCTGTTTTTT

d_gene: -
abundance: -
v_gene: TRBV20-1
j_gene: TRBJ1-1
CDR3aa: CSASRGTEAFF
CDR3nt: TGCAGTGCTAGCAGGGGCACTGAAGCTTTCTTT

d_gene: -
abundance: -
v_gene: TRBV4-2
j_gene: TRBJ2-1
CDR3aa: CASSPAGDNSYNEQFF
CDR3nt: TGTGCCAGCAGCCCCGCGGGGGACAACTCCTACAATGAGCAGTTCTTC

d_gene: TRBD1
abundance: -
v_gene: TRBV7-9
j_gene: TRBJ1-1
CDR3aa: CASSSPGGWTEAFF
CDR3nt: TGTGCCAGCAGCTCTCCAGGGGGCTGGACTGAAGCTTTCTTT

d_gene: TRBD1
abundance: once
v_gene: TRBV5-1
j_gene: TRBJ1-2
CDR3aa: CASSLMGQGFDGYTF
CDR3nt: TGCGCCAGCAGCTTGATGGGACAGGGGTTCGATGGCTACACCTTC